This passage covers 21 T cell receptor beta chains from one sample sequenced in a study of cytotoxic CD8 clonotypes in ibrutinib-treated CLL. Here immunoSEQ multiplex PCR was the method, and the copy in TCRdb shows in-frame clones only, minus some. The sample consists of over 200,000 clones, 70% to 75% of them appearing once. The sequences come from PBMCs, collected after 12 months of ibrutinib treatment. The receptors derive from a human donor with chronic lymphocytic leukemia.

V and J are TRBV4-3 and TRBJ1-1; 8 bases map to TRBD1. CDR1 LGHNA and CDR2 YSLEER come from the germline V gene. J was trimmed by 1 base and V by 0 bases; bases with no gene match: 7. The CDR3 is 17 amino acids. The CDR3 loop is CASSQDLVGTGNTEAFF. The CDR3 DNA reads TGCGCCAGCAGCCAAGATCTTGTTGGGACAGGGAACACTGAAGCTTTCTTT.

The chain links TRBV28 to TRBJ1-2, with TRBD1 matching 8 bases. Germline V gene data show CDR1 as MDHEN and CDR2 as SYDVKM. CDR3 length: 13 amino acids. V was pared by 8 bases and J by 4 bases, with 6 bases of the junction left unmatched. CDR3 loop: CASVGDRRYGYTF. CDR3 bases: TGTGCCAGCGTAGGGGACAGGCGCTATGGCTACACCTTC.

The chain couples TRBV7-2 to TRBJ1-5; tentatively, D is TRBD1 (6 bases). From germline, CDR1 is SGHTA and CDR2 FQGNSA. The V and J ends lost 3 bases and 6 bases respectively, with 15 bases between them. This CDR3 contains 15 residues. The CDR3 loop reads CASSFGQTGIQPQHF. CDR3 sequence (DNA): TGTGCCAGCAGCTTCGGACAGACAGGAATTCAGCCCCAGCATTTT.

This CDR3 reads CASSLEGRTAYGYEQYF. The CDR3 DNA is TGTGCCAGCAGCTTAGAAGGACGCACTGCGTACGGCTACGAGCAGTACTTC. The chain uses TRBV7-3 and TRBJ2-7; D is uncertain. V dropped 2 bases and J dropped 3 bases, with 20 bases sitting between them. This CDR3 comprises 17 residues. The germline gives CDR1 SGHTA, CDR2 FQGTGA.

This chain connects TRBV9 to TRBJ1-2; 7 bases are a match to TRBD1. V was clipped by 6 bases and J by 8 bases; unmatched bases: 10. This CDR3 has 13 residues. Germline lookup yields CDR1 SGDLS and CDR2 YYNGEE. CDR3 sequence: CASTQGGDYGYTF. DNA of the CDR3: TGTGCCAGCACCCAGGGGGGGGATTACGGCTACACCTTC.

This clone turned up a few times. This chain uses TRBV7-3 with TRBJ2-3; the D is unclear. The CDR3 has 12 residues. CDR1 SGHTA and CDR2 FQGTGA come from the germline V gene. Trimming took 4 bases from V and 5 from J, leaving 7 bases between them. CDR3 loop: CASSSQRDTQYF. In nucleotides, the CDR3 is TGTGCCAGCAGCTCCCAGAGAGATACGCAGTATTTT.

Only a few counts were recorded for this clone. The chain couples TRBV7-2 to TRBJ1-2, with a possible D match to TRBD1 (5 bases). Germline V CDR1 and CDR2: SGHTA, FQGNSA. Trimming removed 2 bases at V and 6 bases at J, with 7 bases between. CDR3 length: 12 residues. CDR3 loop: CASSLTGHGYTF. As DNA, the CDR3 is TGTGCCAGCAGCTTAACGGGACATGGCTACACCTTC.

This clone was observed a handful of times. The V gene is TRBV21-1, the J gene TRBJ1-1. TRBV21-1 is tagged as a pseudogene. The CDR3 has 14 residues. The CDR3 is CASRRGRQNTEAFF. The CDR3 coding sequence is TGTGCCAGCAGGAGGGGACGCCAGAACACTGAAGCTTTCTTT.

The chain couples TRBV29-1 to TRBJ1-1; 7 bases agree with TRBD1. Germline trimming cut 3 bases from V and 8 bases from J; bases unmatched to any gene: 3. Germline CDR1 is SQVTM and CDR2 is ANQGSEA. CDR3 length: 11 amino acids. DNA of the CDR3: TGCAGCGTTGAGAGACAGGGAGAAGCTTTCTTT. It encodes CSVERQGEAFF.

The CDR3 loop reads CASTETLSSYEQYF. CDR3 sequence (DNA): TGTGCCAGCACTGAGACCTTGAGCTCCTACGAGCAGTACTTC. The chain couples TRBV28 to TRBJ2-7; D uncertain. CDR3 length: 14 residues. V lost 7 bases, J lost 0 bases, and 13 bases lay in between. Germline assignment: CDR1 MDHEN and CDR2 SYDVKM.

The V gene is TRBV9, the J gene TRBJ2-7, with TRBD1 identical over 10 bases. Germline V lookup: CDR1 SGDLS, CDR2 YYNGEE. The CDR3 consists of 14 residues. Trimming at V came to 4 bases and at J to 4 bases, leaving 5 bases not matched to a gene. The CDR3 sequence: CASSPSGQGYEQYF. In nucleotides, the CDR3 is TGTGCCAGCAGCCCTTCGGGACAGGGGTACGAGCAGTACTTC.

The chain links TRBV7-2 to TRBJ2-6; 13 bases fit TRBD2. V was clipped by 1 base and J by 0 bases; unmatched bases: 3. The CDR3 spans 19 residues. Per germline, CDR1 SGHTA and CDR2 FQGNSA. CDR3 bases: TGTGCCAGCAGCTTAGTGGGACTAGCGGGATTCTCTGGGGCCAACGTCCTGACTTTC. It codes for CASSLVGLAGFSGANVLTF.

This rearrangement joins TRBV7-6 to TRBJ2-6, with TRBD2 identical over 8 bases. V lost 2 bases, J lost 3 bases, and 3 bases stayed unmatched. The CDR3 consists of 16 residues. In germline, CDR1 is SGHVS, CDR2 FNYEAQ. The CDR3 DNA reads TGTGCCAGCAGCTTAAGCGGGGGTCGTGGGGCCAACGTCCTGACTTTC. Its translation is CASSLSGGRGANVLTF.

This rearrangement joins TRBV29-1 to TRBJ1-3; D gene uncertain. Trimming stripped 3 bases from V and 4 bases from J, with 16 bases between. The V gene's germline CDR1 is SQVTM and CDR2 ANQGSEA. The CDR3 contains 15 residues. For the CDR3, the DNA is TGCAGCGTTGACCTAGGGTCCCCCCGGGGAAACACCATATATTTT. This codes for CSVDLGSPRGNTIYF.

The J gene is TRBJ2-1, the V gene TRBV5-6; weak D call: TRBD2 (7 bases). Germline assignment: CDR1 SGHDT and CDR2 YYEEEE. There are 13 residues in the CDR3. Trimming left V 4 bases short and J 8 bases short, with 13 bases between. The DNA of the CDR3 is TGTGCCAGCAGCGCGGGGGCCGTCGATGAGCAGTTCTTC. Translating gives CASSAGAVDEQFF.

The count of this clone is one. CDR3 in amino acids: CASSPTGFNYEQYF. The CDR3 DNA follows: TGTGCCAGCTCACCGACAGGGTTTAACTACGAGCAGTACTTC. The rearrangement links TRBV18 to TRBJ2-7; TRBD1 matches at 7 bases. The germline V gene has CDR1 KGHSH and CDR2 LQKENI. Trimming removed 3 bases from V and 3 bases from J; junction bases left unmatched: 5. The CDR3 extends over 14 amino acids.

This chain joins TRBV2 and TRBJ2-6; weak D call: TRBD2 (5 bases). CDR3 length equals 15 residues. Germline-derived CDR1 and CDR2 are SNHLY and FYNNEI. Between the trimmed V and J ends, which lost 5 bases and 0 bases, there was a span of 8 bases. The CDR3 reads CASSRRISGANVLTF. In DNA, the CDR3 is TGTGCCAGCAGTAGGAGGATCTCTGGGGCCAACGTCCTGACTTTC.

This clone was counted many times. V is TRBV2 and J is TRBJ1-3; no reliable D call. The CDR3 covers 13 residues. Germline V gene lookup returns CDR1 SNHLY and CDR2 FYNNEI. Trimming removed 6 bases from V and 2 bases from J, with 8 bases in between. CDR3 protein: CASRGTTGNTIYF. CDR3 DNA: TGTGCCAGCAGGGGCACCACTGGAAACACCATATATTTT.

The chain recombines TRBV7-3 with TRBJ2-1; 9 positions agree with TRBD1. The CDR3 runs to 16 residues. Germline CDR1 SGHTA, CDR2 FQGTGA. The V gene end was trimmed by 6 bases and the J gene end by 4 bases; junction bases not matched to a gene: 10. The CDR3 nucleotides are TGTGCCAGCAGTCCTCAGGGGACAGGGAAATACAATGAGCAGTTCTTC. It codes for CASSPQGTGKYNEQFF. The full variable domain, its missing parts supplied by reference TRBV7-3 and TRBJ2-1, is GAGVSQTPSNKVTEKGKYVELRCDPISGHTALYWYRQSLGQGPEFLIYFQGTGAADDSGLPNDRFFAVRPEGSVSTLKIQRTERGDSAVYLCASSPQGTGKYNEQFFGPGTRLTVL.

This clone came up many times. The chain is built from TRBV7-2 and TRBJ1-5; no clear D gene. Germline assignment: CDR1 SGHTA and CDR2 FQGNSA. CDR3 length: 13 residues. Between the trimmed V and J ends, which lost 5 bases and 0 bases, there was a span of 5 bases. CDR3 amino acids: CASSPYSNQPQHF. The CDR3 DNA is TGTGCCAGCAGCCCCTATAGCAATCAGCCCCAGCATTTT.

The CDR3 protein is CASSPRQGNTEAFF. The CDR3 DNA reads as TGTGCCAGCAGCCCAAGACAGGGGAACACTGAAGCTTTCTTT. The rearrangement joins TRBV7-2 to TRBJ1-1; 7 nucleotides agree with TRBD1. This CDR3 is 14 amino acids long. The V gene's germline CDR1 is SGHTA and CDR2 FQGNSA. The junction had 4 bases not matched to a gene; V was cut back by 5 bases and J by 1 base. The full variable domain, with the rest looked up from reference TRBV7-2 and TRBJ1-1, is GAGVSQSPSNKVTEKGKDVELRCDPISGHTALYWYRQSLGQGLEFLIYFQGNSAPDKSGLPSDRFSAERTGGSVSTLTIQRTQQEDSAVYLCASSPRQGNTEAFFGQGTRLTVV.